The subject of this entry is one TCR beta chain. The sample comes from a study of blood T cell repertoires in COVID-19. Methods used by the authors: Reference gene primer amplification in the assay estimated nucleated cell counts. The table came from immunoSEQ multiplex PCR; TCRdb's copy has only in-frame clones and leaves some out. The V and J calls and the clone size are those of that table, but D and trimming were determined from the DNA. This sample has a few hundred thousand clones, with about 88% found just once. V lost 2 bases and J lost 1, with 12 bases in between. Germline V CDR1 and CDR2: LNHDA, SQIVND (reference sequence). There are 15 residues in the CDR3.

The rearrangement uses TRBV19 and TRBJ2-7; the D gene is possibly TRBD2 (5 bases). Material: peripheral blood. This TCR was recovered from a human donor in a cohort sampled during active COVID-19. The CDR3 nucleotides read TGTGCCAGTAGTATAACAGCGGAATCATCCTACGAGCAGTACTTC. Protein product: CASSITAESSYEQYF.